This T cell receptor (beta chain) was retrieved from a study of chemoradiotherapy in HPV16-positive cancers (dated by TCRdb to about 2022). Regarding the research as a whole: Candidate HPV-specific T-cell clones and common TCR motifs were defined by functional T-cell assays performed on cells from a couple of HPV16-positive patients. The study asked whether T-cell immunity against the HPV oncoproteins E6 and E7 changes during chemoradiotherapy and whether it affects survival. The candidate HPV-specific TCRs and motifs were subsequently tracked in TCR repertoires obtained from approximately 86 patients with HPV-related cancers.

Libraries were prepared through the immunoSEQ multiplex PCR assay. TCRdb provides this immuneACCESS table in a form limited to in-frame rearrangements. Some clones are lacking; in checked studies, under half of them reflect an unresolved V gene, and why the rest are absent is not known. The sample records about 12,000 clones, 88% of which are singletons. Of the sample, over 2% is held by the ten largest clones. In the case of this clone: Its antigen target is currently unknown. No base qualities exist here, and no much larger clone lies one base off it.

Repertoires were sampled multiple times during chemoradiotherapy, which allowed clonal expansion in the tumor microenvironment to be followed. General study outcomes and caveats: The functional definition of HPV-specific T cells was derived from only a couple of HPV16-positive patients, and the survival association was reported for HPV16-positive patients. Expansion of candidate HPV-specific clones and E7-related TCR motifs was observed in the tumor microenvironment during treatment, whereas no such expansion was observed for non-HPV-specific T cells. In HPV16-positive patients, expansion of HPV-responsive T cells during chemoradiotherapy was found to be associated with improved recurrence-free survival.

From a lookup of the germline V gene, CDR1 and CDR2 are MGHDK and SYGVNS. Including cysteine and phenylalanine, the CDR3 has 13 amino acids. The sequence is cut down to CDR3 DNA, 39 bases in frame from base 1. The germline ends are 16 bases apart after V is trimmed by 3 bases and J by 11 bases. The chain employs TRBV25-1 and TRBJ1-1; TRBD1 is a weak D gene call, 5 bases matching. Sequenced material: blood, taken from a patient who underwent chemoradiotherapy. This TCR came from a human donor with HPV-associated anogenital cancer. In nucleotide form, the sequence is TGTGCCAGCAGTGACCTTGGAGACAGTAGGGCTTTCTTT. Its protein product is CASSDLGDSRAFF.